The sequence of this T cell receptor (beta chain) was determined in a study of T cell responses to AZD1222 COVID-19 vaccine. The overall study: Pooled samples include second doses given at about 4 or 12 weeks. General study points: An increase in Spike-specific TCR breadth and depth was observed after two AZD1222 doses. Clonal diversity was possibly underestimated; the donors were predominantly white British and more often female.

Clones were sequenced by immunoSEQ multiplex PCR, and TCRdb holds only the in-frame ones, with some missing. In the table there are some 64,000 clones, about 90% of which are singletons. The CDR3 is made up of 15 amino acids. CDR1 is MNHNY, CDR2 SVGAGI, per germline (reference sequence). After removal of 6 bases from V and 4 bases from J, the junction contained 8 bases not matched to a gene. This clone occurred many times. Its specificity is not known. The TCR comes from an adult in good health. The chain uses TRBV6-6 and TRBJ1-2; TRBD1 agrees at 10 bases. Sample: peripheral blood, taken on day 0 of AZD1222 vaccination. The CDR3 reads CASRGRTGGSYGYTF. For the CDR3, the DNA is TGTGCCAGCAGAGGACGGACAGGGGGATCCTATGGCTACACCTTC.